This T cell receptor beta chain comes out of a study of identical twins. Regarding the study as a whole: Out-of-frame TCR alpha sharing in monozygotic twins exceeded recombination model predictions.

Of note for this clonotype: Its specificity is unknown.

TCRdb passed the 5' RACE reads through MiXCR, listing each CDR3 protein once. Among some 900,000 distinct CDR3 sequences listed, 9% to 15% were seen once. The junction had 7 bases not matched to a gene; V was cut back by 7 bases and J by 4 bases. This CDR3 is 17 amino acids long. The same data also contributed to another study, on yellow fever vaccine responses in identical twins.

Sample: PBMCs. The chain couples TRBV12-3 or TRBV12-4 to TRBJ2-1, with 16 bases aligning to TRBD2. This clonotype was sampled from a woman aged 18-35 years in good health. CDR3 region: CASILGLAGGRYNEQFF. The CDR3 DNA sequence: TGTGCCAGCATCCTGGGACTAGCGGGAGGGCGGTACAATGAGCAGTTCTTC.